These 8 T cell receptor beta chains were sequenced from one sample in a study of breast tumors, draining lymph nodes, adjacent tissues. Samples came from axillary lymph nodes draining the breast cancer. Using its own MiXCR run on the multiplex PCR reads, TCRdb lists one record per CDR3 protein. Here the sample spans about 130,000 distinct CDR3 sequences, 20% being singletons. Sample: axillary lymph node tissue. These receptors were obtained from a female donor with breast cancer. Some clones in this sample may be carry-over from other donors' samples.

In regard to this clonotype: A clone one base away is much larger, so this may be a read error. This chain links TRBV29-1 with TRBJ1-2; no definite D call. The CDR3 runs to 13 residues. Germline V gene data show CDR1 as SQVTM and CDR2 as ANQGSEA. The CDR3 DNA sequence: TGCGGCGTTGTTGTCGGTGACGGGGTTGGCTACACCTTC. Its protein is CGVVVGDGVGYTF. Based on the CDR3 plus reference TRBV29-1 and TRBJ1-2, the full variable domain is SAVISQKPSRDICQRGTSLTIQCQVDSQVTMMFWYRQQPGQSLTLIATANQGSEATYESGFVIDKFPISRPNLTFSTLTVSNMSPEDSSIYLCGVVVGDGVGYTFGSGTRLTVV.

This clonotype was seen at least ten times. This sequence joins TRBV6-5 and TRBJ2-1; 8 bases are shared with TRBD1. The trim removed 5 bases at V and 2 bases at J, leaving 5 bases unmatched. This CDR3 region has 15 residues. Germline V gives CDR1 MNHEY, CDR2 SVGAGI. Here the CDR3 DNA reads TGTGCCAGCAGTCGACAGGGGCCCCCCTACAATGAGCAGTTCTTC. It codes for CASSRQGPPYNEQFF.

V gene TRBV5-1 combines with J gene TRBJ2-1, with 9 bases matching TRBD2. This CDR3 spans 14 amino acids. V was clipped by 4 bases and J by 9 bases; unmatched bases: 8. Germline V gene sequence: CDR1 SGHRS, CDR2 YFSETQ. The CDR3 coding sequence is TGCGCCAGCAGCCCCGGGACTAGCAGGGGTGAGCAGTTCTTC. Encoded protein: CASSPGTSRGEQFF.

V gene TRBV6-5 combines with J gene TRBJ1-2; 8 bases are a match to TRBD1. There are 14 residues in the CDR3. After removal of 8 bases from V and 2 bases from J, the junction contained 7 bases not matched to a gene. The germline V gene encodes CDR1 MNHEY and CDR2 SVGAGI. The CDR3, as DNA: TGTGCCAGCGCCGTCGGACAGGGAAACTATGGCTACACCTTC. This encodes CASAVGQGNYGYTF.

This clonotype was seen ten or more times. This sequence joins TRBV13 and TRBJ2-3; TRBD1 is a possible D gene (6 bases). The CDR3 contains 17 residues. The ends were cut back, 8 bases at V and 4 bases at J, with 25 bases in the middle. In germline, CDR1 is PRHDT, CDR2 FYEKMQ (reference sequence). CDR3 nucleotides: TGTGCCAGCTCAGAAAGACAGGCCAAAATTTCTGCAGATACGCAGTATTTT. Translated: CASSERQAKISADTQYF.

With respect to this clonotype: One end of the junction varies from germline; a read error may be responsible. Here the CDR3 DNA reads TGCGCCAGCAGCTTGGGGGCAACTAATGAAAGACTGTTTTTT. It codes for CASSLGATNERLFF. The chain joins TRBV5-1 to TRBJ1-4; D unclear. Germline loops: CDR1 SGHRS, CDR2 YFSETQ. There are 14 residues in the CDR3.

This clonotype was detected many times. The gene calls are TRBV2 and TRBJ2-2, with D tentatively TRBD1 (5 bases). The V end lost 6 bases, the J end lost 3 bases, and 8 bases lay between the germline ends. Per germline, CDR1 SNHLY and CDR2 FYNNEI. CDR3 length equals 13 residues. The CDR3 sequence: CASSQGHTGELFF. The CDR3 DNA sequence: TGTGCCAGCAGCCAGGGTCACACCGGGGAGCTGTTTTTT.

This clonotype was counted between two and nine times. CDR3 sequence (DNA): TGTGCCAGCAGCTTGGGATCTTTTAGCGGGGGTCAAGAGACCCAGTACTTC. Amino acid sequence: CASSLGSFSGGQETQYF. This rearrangement joins TRBV5-4 to TRBJ2-5; the match to TRBD2 covers 9 bases. With 0 bases clipped from V and 2 bases from J, the junction kept 8 bases outside the gene matches. Germline CDR1 and CDR2: SGHNT and YYREEE (reference sequence). The CDR3 runs 17 residues.